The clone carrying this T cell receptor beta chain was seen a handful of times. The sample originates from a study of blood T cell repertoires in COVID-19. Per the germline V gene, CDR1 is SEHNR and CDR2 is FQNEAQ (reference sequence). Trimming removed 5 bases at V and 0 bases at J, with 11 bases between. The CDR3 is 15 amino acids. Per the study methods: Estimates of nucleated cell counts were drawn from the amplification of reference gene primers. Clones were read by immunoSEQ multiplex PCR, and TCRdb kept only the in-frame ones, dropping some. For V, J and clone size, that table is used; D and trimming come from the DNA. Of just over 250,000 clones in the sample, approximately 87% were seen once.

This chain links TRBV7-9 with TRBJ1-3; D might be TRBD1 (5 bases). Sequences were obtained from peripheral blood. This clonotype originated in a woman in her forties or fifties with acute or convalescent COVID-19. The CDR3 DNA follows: TGTGCCAGCAGCCCCCGACAGATCTCTGGAAACACCATATATTTT. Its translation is CASSPRQISGNTIYF.